Below are 23 T cell receptor beta chains sequenced from a single sample in a study of vaccination effects on CD4 cells after COVID-19. TCRdb's table, derived via immunoSEQ multiplex PCR, lists solely in-frame clones and lacks some. This sample has around 22,000 clones; 65% to 85% occur once, and the top ten carry 7% to 10%. Their recognized antigens are unknown. Antigen-specific CD4+ T cells were first expanded with viral peptide pools by the ViraFEST assay and only then sequenced. The culture ran for nine to eleven days, and then CD4+ T cells were isolated. The cohort was immunized with two doses of either the BNT162b2 or mRNA-1273 vaccine. The material was CD4+ T cells from PBMCs cultured with HCoV-229E spike peptides, obtained after COVID-19 vaccination. The origin of the receptors is a human donor who received a COVID-19 vaccine.

This chain links TRBV19 with TRBJ1-2; the D is unclear. CDR1 is LNHDA and CDR2 is SQIVND in the germline V gene (reference sequence). Deletions cut 4 bases from V and 2 bases from J, with 14 bases between. The CDR3 is 15 amino acids. CDR3 nucleotides: TGTGCCAGTAGTAGCCGGGGATTGGTAAACTATGGCTACACCTTC. The encoded protein is CASSSRGLVNYGYTF. Full variable domain (rest looked up from reference TRBV19 and TRBJ1-2): DGGITQSPKYLFRKEGQNVTLSCEQNLNHDAMYWYRQDPGQGLRLIYYSQIVNDFQKGDIAEGYSVSREKKESFPLTVTSAQKNPTAFYLCASSSRGLVNYGYTFGSGTRLTVV.

The V call is TRBV27, the J call TRBJ1-1; D unclear. V lost 4 bases, J lost 4 bases, and 10 bases lay in between. From germline, CDR1 is MNHEY and CDR2 SMNVEV (reference sequence). There are 13 residues in the CDR3. The CDR3: CASSYRVGTEAFF. CDR3 bases: TGTGCCAGCAGTTATCGGGTTGGCACTGAAGCTTTCTTT.

V gene TRBV19 combines with J gene TRBJ1-5; D gene uncertain. Germline V CDR1 and CDR2: LNHDA, SQIVND (reference sequence). This CDR3 is built from 15 residues. The V end lost 8 bases, the J end lost 0 bases, and 14 bases lay between the germline ends. CDR3: CASGRGRNSNQPQHF. The CDR3 nucleotides are TGTGCCAGTGGTCGCGGCCGGAATAGCAATCAGCCCCAGCATTTT.

This chain connects TRBV27 to TRBJ1-1, with unresolved D. The V and J ends lost 3 bases and 2 bases respectively, with 7 bases between them. This CDR3 contains 13 residues. Germline V gene data show CDR1 as MNHEY and CDR2 as SMNVEV (reference sequence). The CDR3 sequence is CASSFSGNTEAFF. Here the CDR3 DNA reads TGTGCCAGCAGTTTTTCTGGTAACACTGAAGCTTTCTTT.

This rearrangement joins TRBV2 to TRBJ2-5, with 11 nucleotides matching TRBD1. Trimming removed 5 bases from V and 5 bases from J; junction bases left unmatched: 1. Germline V gene lookup returns CDR1 SNHLY and CDR2 FYNNEI. The CDR3 runs to 13 residues. Here the CDR3 DNA reads TGTGCCAGCAGTTGGGACAGGGGGGAGACCCAGTACTTC. Protein product: CASSWDRGETQYF.

The chain links TRBV12-3 or TRBV12-4 to TRBJ1-1, with D perhaps matching TRBD1 (5 bases). Trimming took off 3 bases at V and 8 bases at J, with 7 bases between the two ends. The CDR3 consists of 11 residues. The CDR3 here is CASSFGQEAFF. For the CDR3, the DNA is TGTGCCAGCAGTTTCGGACAAGAAGCTTTCTTT.

A few counts support this clone. V gene TRBV5-1 combines with J gene TRBJ1-1, with 8 bases fitting TRBD1. The CDR3 runs to 15 residues. After removal of 4 bases from V and 1 base from J, the junction contained 6 bases not matched to a gene. CDR1 SGHRS and CDR2 YFSETQ come from the germline V gene. The CDR3 DNA is TGCGCCAGCAGCCGGGCCGGGACAGGGAACACTGAAGCTTTCTTT. Amino acid sequence: CASSRAGTGNTEAFF.

Only a few counts were recorded for this clone. The chain couples TRBV7-9 to TRBJ2-2; D call uncertain. V gave up 1 base and J gave up 1 base, with 7 bases separating them. Germline CDR1 reads SEHNR; CDR2 reads FQNEAQ (reference sequence). The CDR3 is made up of 15 amino acids. The CDR3 protein is CASSLDLLNTGELFF. The CDR3 bases are TGTGCCAGCAGCTTAGACTTATTGAACACCGGGGAGCTGTTTTTT.

For the CDR3, the DNA is TGTGCCAGTAGTGCCCGGACAGGGATGGGCAATCAGCCCCAGCATTTT. Translation: CASSARTGMGNQPQHF. V usage is TRBV19 and J usage is TRBJ1-5; 8 bases line up with TRBD1. Germline CDR1 LNHDA, CDR2 SQIVND (reference sequence). Trimming removed 5 bases from V and 2 bases from J; junction bases left unmatched: 8. The CDR3 spans 16 residues. The full variable domain, in which reference TRBV19 and TRBJ1-5 provide the parts outside the CDR3, is DGGITQSPKYLFRKEGQNVTLSCEQNLNHDAMYWYRQDPGQGLRLIYYSQIVNDFQKGDIAEGYSVSREKKESFPLTVTSAQKNPTAFYLCASSARTGMGNQPQHFGDGTRLSIL.

The chain uses TRBV18 and TRBJ2-3, with D maybe TRBD2 (6 bases). The V end lost 2 bases, the J end lost 2 bases, and 11 bases lay between the germline ends. Per the germline V gene, CDR1 is KGHSH and CDR2 is LQKENI. The CDR3 length is 15 residues. The CDR3 loop reads CASSPMRGITDTQYF. In DNA, the CDR3 is TGTGCCAGCTCACCAATGCGGGGTATCACAGATACGCAGTATTTT.

This chain uses TRBV5-1 with TRBJ2-5; 13 bases line up with TRBD2. V lost 7 bases and J lost 0; bases outside the gene matches: 3. CDR1 SGHRS and CDR2 YFSETQ come from the germline V gene. This CDR3 has 15 residues. CDR3 sequence: CASGLAGENQETQYF. The DNA of the CDR3 is TGCGCCAGCGGACTAGCGGGGGAAAACCAAGAGACCCAGTACTTC.

The rearrangement uses TRBV10-2 and TRBJ2-5; no definite D call. CDR1 WSHSY and CDR2 SAAADI come from the germline V gene. The length of the CDR3 is 16 residues. V was shortened by 4 bases and J by 5 bases, with 20 bases between the two germline ends. For the CDR3, the DNA is TGCGCCAGCAGTGGGCCAAAGGGTACGGCCATCGAGACCCAGTACTTC. Translated, it gives CASSGPKGTAIETQYF.

V gene TRBV11-3 combines with J gene TRBJ1-3, with D perhaps TRBD1 (5 bases). V shed 5 bases and J shed 2 bases, with 13 bases lying between them. This CDR3 is 15 amino acids long. Germline lookup yields CDR1 SGHNT and CDR2 YENEEA. CDR3 loop: CASSTSGSPGNTIYF. As DNA, the CDR3 is TGTGCCAGCAGCACATCAGGGTCACCTGGAAACACCATATATTTT.

This clone was picked up one time. V and J are TRBV19 and TRBJ2-7; D is possibly TRBD1 (7 bases). V lost 3 bases and J 3 bases, leaving 9 bases between the germline ends. CDR3 length: 13 residues. Germline CDR1 and CDR2: LNHDA and SQIVND (reference sequence). The CDR3 region is CASSIRGDYEQYF. The CDR3, as DNA: TGTGCCAGTAGTATCAGGGGGGACTACGAGCAGTACTTC.

This chain joins TRBV6-5 and TRBJ1-6; D is possibly TRBD1 (5 bases). Germline lookup yields CDR1 MNHEY and CDR2 SVGAGI. V was shortened by 6 bases and J by 4 bases, with 13 bases between the two germline ends. This CDR3 comprises 15 residues. The CDR3 is CASSTLDSYNSPLHF. The CDR3 nucleotides read TGTGCCAGCAGCACTCTCGACAGTTATAATTCACCCCTCCACTTT.

CDR3 amino acids: CASSQDDRVYGYTF. DNA of the CDR3: TGTGCCAGCAGCCAGGATGACAGAGTCTATGGCTACACCTTC. This chain connects TRBV3-1 (or the pseudogene TRBV3-2) to TRBJ1-2; possibly TRBD1 for D (5 bases). CDR3 size: 14 residues. V dropped 3 bases and J dropped 4 bases, with 12 bases sitting between them. Germline V lookup: CDR1 LGHDT, CDR2 YNNKEL (reference sequence).

The chain is built from TRBV6-2 or TRBV6-3 and TRBJ2-7; D ambiguous. Germline CDR1 reads MNHEY; CDR2 reads SVGEGT. The CDR3 sequence is 14 residues long. V was clipped by 6 bases and J by 0 bases, with 12 bases between them. CDR3 region: CASSMTPLSYEQYF. Written as DNA, the CDR3 is TGTGCCAGCAGCATGACACCTCTCTCCTACGAGCAGTACTTC.

V gene TRBV10-3 combines with J gene TRBJ2-1; 7 nucleotides align to TRBD1. Looked up from germline, CDR1 is ENHRY and CDR2 is SYGVKD. J gave up 0 bases and V 6 bases, and 14 bases lay outside the gene matches. CDR3 length: 18 residues. CDR3 sequence: CAIRTDRTRTNSYNEQFF. CDR3 coding DNA: TGTGCCATCAGGACGGACAGGACCCGTACTAACTCCTACAATGAGCAGTTCTTC.

CDR3 loop: CASSYGTGVRTEAFF. The CDR3 DNA follows: TGTGCCAGTAGTTACGGGACAGGGGTTCGGACTGAAGCTTTCTTT. J is TRBJ1-1 and V is TRBV19; 10 bases align to TRBD1. V shed 5 bases, J shed 5 bases, and the junction held 8 bases outside the gene matches. The CDR3 is 15 residues long. Germline V gene data show CDR1 as LNHDA and CDR2 as SQIVND (reference sequence).

This clone was counted between two and nine times. The chain combines TRBV5-1 with TRBJ2-7; 9 bases are a match to TRBD2. The germline CDR1 and CDR2 sequences are SGHRS and YFSETQ. The junction had 14 bases not matched to a gene; V was cut back by 4 bases and J by 3 bases. The CDR3 extends over 17 amino acids. CDR3 sequence reads: CASSQDSYSGGLYEQYF. The CDR3 DNA follows: TGCGCCAGCAGCCAAGACTCCTATAGCGGGGGCCTCTACGAGCAGTACTTC.

The chain carries TRBV30 and TRBJ2-1, with D uncertain. V was shortened by 2 bases and J by 7 bases, with 6 bases between the two germline ends. CDR3 length: 11 amino acids. Germline V gene sequence: CDR1 GTSNPN, CDR2 SVGIG (reference sequence). The CDR3 sequence: CAWSLRNEQFF. CDR3 nucleotides: TGTGCCTGGAGTCTTAGGAATGAGCAGTTCTTC.

This rearrangement joins TRBV13 to TRBJ1-1; TRBD1 is a possible D gene (5 bases). CDR1 is PRHDT and CDR2 is FYEKMQ in the germline V gene (reference sequence). The CDR3 length is 15 residues. V was pared by 0 bases and J by 5 bases, with 13 bases between. The CDR3 sequence: CASSLGGSGVTEAFF. The CDR3 nucleotides read TGTGCCAGCAGCTTAGGGGGGTCGGGGGTTACTGAAGCTTTCTTT.

This clone is a singleton in its sample. The V and J genes are TRBV29-1 and TRBJ1-1, with D hard to call. Per germline, CDR1 SQVTM and CDR2 ANQGSEA. Trimming removed 0 bases from V and 1 base from J, with 6 bases in between. CDR3 length equals 13 residues. The CDR3 region has the DNA TGCAGCGTTGAAGAACACAGGAACACTGAAGCTTTCTTT. Translation: CSVEEHRNTEAFF.